One sample yielded the 14 T cell receptor beta chains listed below, sequenced in a study of vaccination effects on CD4 cells after COVID-19. The method was immunoSEQ multiplex PCR; TCRdb's version includes in-frame clones alone and lacks a portion of them. The sample shows 27,000 or so clones, around 70% of them seen only once. After expansion with viral peptide pools in the ViraFEST assay, antigen-specific CD4+ T cells were sequenced. Culture proceeded for about ten days, and CD4+ T cells were then isolated. Nucleocapsid antibody tests were negative, and the vaccine recipients had no prior SARS-CoV-2 infection. Antigens for these TCRs are unknown. Sequenced here: CD4+ T cells from PBMCs cultured with SARS-CoV-2 spike peptides, sampled before COVID-19 vaccination. These receptor sequences come from a human donor who received a COVID-19 vaccine.

A note on this clone: Relative to the germline gene, one junction end is altered; a read error may explain this. This sequence joins TRBV18 and TRBJ2-3; 7 bases map to TRBD2. Germline lookup yields CDR1 KGHSH and CDR2 LQKENI. This CDR3 region has 10 residues. The DNA of the CDR3 is TGTGCCAGCTCACCACCGGGGGGGAAATTT. It specifies CASSPPGGKF. The complete variable domain, with remaining parts taken from reference TRBV18 and TRBJ2-3, reads NAGVMQNPRHLVRRRGQEARLRCSPMKGHSHVYWYRQLPEEGLKFMVYLQKENIIDESGMPKERFSAEFPKEGPSILRIQQVVRGDSAAYFCASSPPGGKFGPGTRLTVL.

A few counts support this clone. J is TRBJ2-3 and V is TRBV6-4, with 11 bases fitting TRBD2. The V and J ends lost 4 bases and 4 bases, in that order; junction bases with no gene match: 4. This CDR3 has 15 residues. CDR1 MRHNA and CDR2 SNTAGT come from the germline V gene. The CDR3 DNA follows: TGTGCCAGCAGTGTAGCGGGGGGGCCGGCAGATACGCAGTATTTT. This gives the protein CASSVAGGPADTQYF.

This clone was seen a handful of times. This sequence joins TRBV3-1 (or the pseudogene TRBV3-2) and TRBJ2-7, with D perhaps matching TRBD2 (6 bases). The ends were cut back, 1 base at V and 9 bases at J, with 10 bases in the middle. CDR3 size: 12 residues. Germline V gene lookup returns CDR1 LGHDT and CDR2 YNNKEL (reference sequence). CDR3 region: CASSQGGGMQYF. The CDR3 DNA reads TGTGCCAGCAGCCAAGGGGGCGGGATGCAGTACTTC.

This clone has only a few counts. The V and J genes are TRBV5-1 and TRBJ2-3; 7 bases are a match to TRBD2. Per the germline V gene, CDR1 is SGHRS and CDR2 is YFSETQ. J gave up 0 bases and V 3 bases, and 4 bases lay outside the gene matches. This CDR3 is built from 15 residues. The CDR3 bases are TGCGCCAGCAGCTCAGGACTAGGGAGCACAGATACGCAGTATTTT. This sequence encodes CASSSGLGSTDTQYF. Full variable domain (missing parts from reference TRBV5-1 and TRBJ2-3): KAGVTQTPRYLIKTRGQQVTLSCSPISGHRSVSWYQQTPGQGLQFLFEYFSETQRNKGNFPGRFSGRQFSNSRSEMNVSTLELGDSALYLCASSSGLGSTDTQYFGPGTRLTVL.

V and J are TRBV7-9 and TRBJ1-5, with D unresolved. V dropped 3 bases and J dropped 8 bases, with 8 bases sitting between them. CDR1 is SEHNR, CDR2 FQNEAQ, per germline (reference sequence). CDR3 length equals 12 residues. The CDR3 region is CASSLGEEPQHF. DNA of the CDR3: TGTGCCAGCAGCTTGGGCGAAGAGCCCCAGCATTTT.

The chain uses TRBV5-1 and TRBJ1-2; possibly TRBD1 for D (5 bases). The V gene lost 4 bases and the J gene lost 4 bases, with 11 bases spanning the gap. Germline CDR1 and CDR2: SGHRS and YFSETQ. CDR3 length: 13 amino acids. CDR3 nucleotide sequence: TGCGCCAGCAGCGGGGGAGCTTTCTATGGCTACACCTTC. Its protein is CASSGGAFYGYTF.

The rearrangement joins TRBV18 to TRBJ1-1, with unresolved D. From germline, CDR1 is KGHSH and CDR2 LQKENI. Trimming shortened V by 3 bases and J by 1 base, and 3 bases separated the two germline ends. The CDR3 length is 12 residues. CDR3 region: CASSPGNTEAFF. The CDR3 DNA sequence: TGTGCCAGCTCACCGGGGAACACTGAAGCTTTCTTT.

This chain links TRBV7-8 with TRBJ2-2, with D unresolved. The germline V and J ends were trimmed by 5 bases and 4 bases, with 17 bases remaining between them. This CDR3 region has 16 residues. Germline V CDR1 and CDR2: SGHVS, FQNEAQ. The CDR3 sequence: CASSPPLFASTGELFF. CDR3 nucleotides: TGTGCCAGCAGCCCACCCTTGTTCGCGAGCACCGGGGAGCTGTTTTTT.

The rearrangement joins TRBV6-5 to TRBJ2-1; D gene uncertain. The CDR3 sequence is 14 residues long. The germline V gene encodes CDR1 MNHEY and CDR2 SVGAGI. The ends were cut back, 7 bases at V and 5 bases at J, with 15 bases in the middle. CDR3 protein: CASIVGRVDNEQFF. The CDR3 DNA reads TGTGCCAGCATTGTGGGAAGGGTGGACAATGAGCAGTTCTTC.

The chain links TRBV5-1 to TRBJ2-2, with 8 nucleotides matching TRBD2. Germline V gives CDR1 SGHRS, CDR2 YFSETQ. V shed 4 bases and J 5 bases; nucleotides not matched to a gene: 10. The CDR3 totals 16 residues. This CDR3 is CASSTRGSGVTGELFF. The DNA of the CDR3 is TGCGCCAGCAGCACCCGGGGTAGCGGGGTAACCGGGGAGCTGTTTTTT.

The chain combines TRBV27 with TRBJ1-4; TRBD1 matches 9 bases. The CDR3 contains 15 residues. CDR1 is MNHEY and CDR2 is SMNVEV in the germline V gene (reference sequence). With V trimmed by 3 bases and J by 7 bases, 6 bases remained unmatched. The CDR3 coding sequence is TGTGCCAGCAGTTTGTTGGGGACAGGGTTTGAAAAACTGTTTTTT. Encoded protein: CASSLLGTGFEKLFF.

The chain employs TRBV11-3 and TRBJ2-1; unclear D gene. V was pared by 1 base and J by 6 bases, with 16 bases between. The length of the CDR3 is 16 residues. Germline assignment: CDR1 SGHNT and CDR2 YENEEA. The CDR3, as DNA: TGTGCCAGCAGCTTAGGTAGAAAGGGATCGGGCAATGAGCAGTTCTTC. Its translation: CASSLGRKGSGNEQFF.

The rearrangement uses TRBV10-3 and TRBJ1-2; a weak D match, TRBD1 (5 bases). The germline V and J ends were trimmed by 0 bases and 4 bases, with 9 bases remaining between them. The CDR3 runs to 14 residues. The V gene's germline CDR1 is ENHRY and CDR2 SYGVKD. The CDR3 DNA follows: TGTGCCATCAGTGAGTCCGGGGGAGGCTATGGCTACACCTTC. Translation: CAISESGGGYGYTF.

This clone was found once. The rearrangement joins TRBV11-3 to TRBJ2-1; 11 nucleotides agree with TRBD2. The CDR3 spans 16 residues. V was pared by 5 bases and J by 7 bases, with 10 bases of the junction left unmatched. CDR1 and CDR2 from the germline V gene are SGHNT and YENEEA. The CDR3 sequence: CASSAAGTSGRNEQFF. Written as DNA, the CDR3 is TGTGCCAGCAGCGCTGCCGGGACTAGCGGAAGGAATGAGCAGTTCTTC.